This TCR beta chain stems from a study of beta chain features in type 1 diabetes. At the level of the study: The samples had roughly 110,000,000 sorted cells examined in all.

CD45RO/CCR7/CD25/CD127/CD95/CD27 sorting isolated CD4+ naive, central memory, regulatory and stem cell-like memory cells. Purity of each sorted population was above 95%. Trimming removed 4 bases from V and 1 base from J, with 7 bases in between. The CDR3 has 13 residues. Germline V gives CDR1 SGHRS, CDR2 YFSETQ. The entirety of the isolated RNA underwent reverse transcription, so expressed TCRB transcripts were sequenced. Roughly 3.6 million reads per sample on average were obtained from naive, central memory and regulatory T cell samples. Sequencing was performed with immunoSEQ multiplex PCR; in TCRdb, only in-frame clones are kept and a portion is missing. Here the sample spans about 900,000 clones, about 17% being singletons. This clone appeared a few times.

V gene TRBV5-1 combines with J gene TRBJ2-3, with no clear D. This receptor was taken from a woman in her late teens or twenties in good health. Sequencing was performed on naive CD4+ T cells from blood. The CDR3 sequence: CASSPPGTDTQYF. The CDR3 DNA reads TGCGCCAGCAGCCCCCCAGGCACAGATACGCAGTATTTT.